This entry lists 29 T cell receptor beta chains sequenced from one sample in a study of metastatic and nonmetastatic thyroid tumors. TCRdb reanalyzed the PCR reads via MiXCR. This table holds approximately 15,000 clones, 9.5% to 15% found once. All patients were untreated before thyroid surgery. The specimen was blood. These receptors came from a female donor with papillary thyroid cancer or a benign thyroid nodule (not recorded which). Some clones in this sample may be carry-over from other donors' samples.

This clone was seen at least ten times. The genes are TRBV27 and TRBJ2-3; TRBD2 aligns across 8 bases. The ends lost 0 bases at V and 3 bases at J; junction bases unmatched: 2. Germline V CDR1 and CDR2: MNHEY, SMNVEV (reference sequence). The CDR3 extends over 15 amino acids. DNA for the CDR3: TGTGCCAGCAGTTTATCAGGACTAGCTACAGATACGCAGTATTTT. It codes for CASSLSGLATDTQYF.

About this clone: In this CDR3 the conserved last residue, phenylalanine or tryptophan, is missing, so a read error is likely. This chain joins TRBV20-1 and TRBJ2-5, with 11 bases lining up with TRBD1. CDR1 DFQATT and CDR2 SNEGSKA come from the germline V gene (reference sequence). The CDR3 totals 14 residues. With 5 bases clipped from V and 4 bases from J, the junction kept 6 bases outside the gene matches. In DNA form, the CDR3 reads TGCAGTGCTGGAGGACAGGGGGCTATAGAGACCCAGTACCTA. This sequence encodes CSAGGQGAIETQYL.

There are many counts of this clone. This sequence joins TRBV7-2 and TRBJ2-1; D not resolved. CDR3 length: 14 residues. V was trimmed by 2 bases and J by 7 bases, leaving 12 bases between them. Germline values: CDR1 SGHTA, CDR2 FQGNSA. The DNA for the CDR3 is TGTGCCAGCAGCTTATGGGTACTCGAAAATGAGCAGTTCTTC. Protein product: CASSLWVLENEQFF. Full variable domain (outside the CDR3, taken from reference TRBV7-2 and TRBJ2-1): GAGVSQSPSNKVTEKGKDVELRCDPISGHTALYWYRQSLGQGLEFLIYFQGNSAPDKSGLPSDRFSAERTGGSVSTLTIQRTQQEDSAVYLCASSLWVLENEQFFGPGTRLTVL.

This clone was recorded many times. This chain links TRBV28 with TRBJ1-4; maybe TRBD1 (5 bases). This CDR3 contains 16 residues. V was trimmed by 2 bases and J by 4 bases, leaving 14 bases between them. Germline V gene data show CDR1 as MDHEN and CDR2 as SYDVKM. The DNA of the CDR3 is TGTGCCAGCAGTTTAGGTGGGGCGGGGGGTAATGAAAAACTGTTTTTT. This gives the protein CASSLGGAGGNEKLFF.

This clone occurred once. The chain employs TRBV11-2 and TRBJ2-6; D gene uncertain. This CDR3 is built from 16 residues. The germline CDR1 and CDR2 sequences are SGHAT and FQNNGV. Trimming removed 1 base from V and 0 bases from J, with 7 bases in between. Here the CDR3 DNA reads TGTGCCAGCAGCTTAGTTTTCCGCTCTGGGGCCAACGTCCTGACTTTC. Amino acid sequence: CASSLVFRSGANVLTF.

The chain combines TRBV7-3 with TRBJ2-1; 7 positions agree with TRBD2. Germline CDR1 SGHTA, CDR2 FQGTGA. Trimming at V came to 4 bases and at J to 9 bases, leaving 18 bases not matched to a gene. The CDR3 has 17 residues. The CDR3 region has the DNA TGTGCCAGCAGCTCACCGGGACTATCGGGGTGGCAAGGTGAGCAGTTCTTC. This gives the protein CASSSPGLSGWQGEQFF. Full variable domain (outside the CDR3, taken from reference TRBV7-3 and TRBJ2-1): GAGVSQTPSNKVTEKGKYVELRCDPISGHTALYWYRQSLGQGPEFLIYFQGTGAADDSGLPNDRFFAVRPEGSVSTLKIQRTERGDSAVYLCASSSPGLSGWQGEQFFGPGTRLTVL.

The CDR3 is CASSQDIGGQETQYF. CDR3 DNA: TGTGCCAGCAGCCAAGATATTGGAGGGCAGGAGACCCAGTACTTC. The chain carries TRBV4-2 and TRBJ2-5; tentative D call: TRBD2 (6 bases). The CDR3 has 15 amino acids. The ends were cut back, 0 bases at V and 5 bases at J, with 13 bases in the middle. Germline CDR1 reads LGHNA; CDR2 reads YNFKEQ.

The J gene is TRBJ2-1, the V gene TRBV20-1; 11 bases fit TRBD2. V shed 1 base, J shed 4 bases, and the junction held 12 bases outside the gene matches. The CDR3 consists of 18 residues. Germline lookup yields CDR1 DFQATT and CDR2 SNEGSKA (reference sequence). The CDR3 loop reads CSARVGASGRSWYNEQFF. Here the CDR3 DNA reads TGCAGTGCTAGAGTTGGGGCTAGCGGGAGGTCCTGGTACAATGAGCAGTTCTTC.

In its sample, this clone was seen many times. The chain is built from TRBV11-3 and TRBJ2-7; TRBD1 is a possible D gene (5 bases). The CDR3 is made up of 13 amino acids. The germline CDR1 and CDR2 sequences are SGHNT and YENEEA. Trimming removed 8 bases at V and 1 base at J, with 12 bases between. CDR3 sequence reads: CASLSQGSYEQYF. In DNA form, the CDR3 reads TGTGCCAGCTTATCGCAGGGTTCCTACGAGCAGTACTTC.

The J gene is TRBJ2-3, the V gene TRBV5-5, with D uncertain. The CDR3 spans 15 residues. The V end lost 2 bases, the J end lost 2 bases, and 12 bases lay between the germline ends. Germline-derived CDR1 and CDR2 are SGHKS and YYEKEE (reference sequence). The CDR3 sequence: CASSFDPGPTDTQYF. In DNA form, the CDR3 reads TGTGCCAGCAGCTTTGATCCAGGACCCACAGATACGCAGTATTTT. Together with reference TRBV5-5 and TRBJ2-3, the CDR3 gives the full variable domain: DAGVTQSPTHLIKTRGQQVTLRCSPISGHKSVSWYQQVLGQGPQFIFQYYEKEERGRGNFPDRFSARQFPNYSSELNVNALLLGDSALYLCASSFDPGPTDTQYFGPGTRLTVL.

Of note for this clone: At one end, the junction sequence differs from germline, possibly due to a read error. This chain uses TRBV19 with TRBJ2-3; tentative D call: TRBD2 (6 bases). The CDR3 spans 15 residues. Looked up from germline, CDR1 is LNHDA and CDR2 is SQIVND (reference sequence). Here the CDR3 DNA reads TGTGCCAGTAGTTTCCGGACAACTAGCACAGGTACGCAGTATTTT. Its translation: CASSFRTTSTGTQYF.

This clone occurred a few times. V gene TRBV6-6 combines with J gene TRBJ2-2; a possible D gene is TRBD2 (6 bases). This CDR3 is 13 amino acids long. Germline-derived CDR1 and CDR2 are MNHNY and SVGAGI (reference sequence). V lost 2 bases, J lost 13 bases, and 14 bases lay in between. CDR3 nucleotides: TGTGCCAGCAGTTACCGCCGCGGGGTGGGGCTGTTTTTT. Translating it yields CASSYRRGVGLFF.

In this sample, this clone turned up a few times. Here the CDR3 reads CASSLGGWGEQFF. The CDR3 region has the DNA TGTGCCAGCAGTTTAGGGGGGTGGGGTGAGCAGTTCTTC. The V and J genes are TRBV27 and TRBJ2-1; D possibly corresponds to TRBD2 (6 bases). The CDR3 runs 13 residues. V was cut by 2 bases and J by 9 bases, with 11 bases left in between. Germline CDR1 and CDR2: MNHEY and SMNVEV (reference sequence).

Ten or more counts support this clone. The rearrangement joins TRBV5-6 to TRBJ1-2, with no clear D. V lost 3 bases to trimming and J lost 2 bases, with 2 bases between them. This CDR3 comprises 11 residues. Germline CDR1 and CDR2: SGHDT and YYEEEE. The CDR3 region is CASSSNYGYTF. CDR3 DNA sequence: TGTGCCAGCAGCTCAAACTATGGCTACACCTTC. The variable domain in full, with the rest retrieved from reference TRBV5-6 and TRBJ1-2, is DAGVTQSPTHLIKTRGQQVTLRCSPKSGHDTVSWYQQALGQGPQFIFQYYEEEERQRGNFPDRFSGHQFPNYSSELNVNALLLGDSALYLCASSSNYGYTFGSGTRLTVV.

Worth noting for this clone: A read error may explain this, as a much larger clone is one base away. Other DNA variants within this sample encode the same CDR3. The DNA of the CDR3 is TGTGCCAGCAGCCCCGACAGGCGTAAAAACATTCAGTACTTC. Its translation is CASSPDRRKNIQYF. The rearrangement joins TRBV7-6 to TRBJ2-4; D might be TRBD1 (6 bases). V was shortened by 5 bases and J by 4 bases, with 12 bases between the two germline ends. The germline V gene encodes CDR1 SGHVS and CDR2 FNYEAQ. This CDR3 is 14 amino acids long.

This clone qualifies as medium-sized. As DNA, the CDR3 is TGTGCCAGCAGCGCTAACAGGATTTCCAAAGAGACCCAGTACTTC. This sequence encodes CASSANRISKETQYF. V and J are TRBV6-2 or TRBV6-3 and TRBJ2-5; D is possibly TRBD1 (5 bases). This CDR3 has 15 residues. Trimming cost V 6 bases and J 3 bases, with 17 bases left between them. Germline CDR1 MNHEY, CDR2 SVGEGT.

This clone was seen a handful of times. V and J are TRBV28 and TRBJ1-3; no definite D call. The CDR3 runs to 17 residues. Germline CDR1 and CDR2: MDHEN and SYDVKM. V dropped 7 bases and J dropped 3 bases, with 22 bases sitting between them. The CDR3 sequence: CASTPGFSPRGGNTIYF. Written as DNA, the CDR3 is TGTGCCAGCACCCCCGGGTTCTCACCCAGAGGTGGAAACACCATATATTTT.

This clone came up many times. The V gene is TRBV19, the J gene TRBJ1-2; 7 bases map to TRBD1. CDR3 length equals 14 residues. Germline values: CDR1 LNHDA, CDR2 SQIVND (reference sequence). The V segment lost 8 bases and the J segment 5 bases; nucleotides outside the gene matches: 11. CDR3 DNA sequence: TGTGCCAGTCGGACCAAGGGACAGCTTTATGGCTACACCTTC. Its translation is CASRTKGQLYGYTF.

With regard to this clone: The junction differs from germline at one of its ends, possibly a read error. This rearrangement joins TRBV5-1 to TRBJ2-1, with TRBD2 identical over 8 bases. CDR1 SGHRS and CDR2 YFSETQ come from the germline V gene. This CDR3 has 15 amino acids. The DNA of the CDR3 is TGCGGCAGCAGCCAGTTAAGCGGGGGAAACAATGAGCAGTTCTTC. This codes for CGSSQLSGGNNEQFF. Filled out from reference TRBV5-1 and TRBJ2-1, the complete variable domain reads KAGVTQTPRYLIKTRGQQVTLSCSPISGHRSVSWYQQTPGQGLQFLFEYFSETQRNKGNFPGRFSGRQFSNSRSEMNVSTLELGDSALYLCGSSQLSGGNNEQFFGPGTRLTVL.

This chain joins TRBV27 and TRBJ1-2; D is uncertain. This CDR3 is 16 amino acids long. Germline assignment: CDR1 MNHEY and CDR2 SMNVEV (reference sequence). The V end lost 4 bases, the J end lost 1 base, and 16 bases lay between the germline ends. This CDR3 is CASSSLDMMGNYGYTF. The CDR3 DNA follows: TGTGCCAGCAGTTCCCTAGACATGATGGGTAACTATGGCTACACCTTC.

This clone was observed a few times. A much larger clonotype is one base distant, so this may be a read error. V and J are TRBV27 and TRBJ1-2; D is perhaps TRBD1 (5 bases). Per germline, CDR1 MNHEY and CDR2 SMNVEV (reference sequence). This CDR3 region has 13 residues. The CDR3, as DNA: TGTGCCAGCAGTGGGGGGACCTTCTATGGCCACACATTC. Amino acids: CASSGGTFYGHTF.

At least ten counts were recorded for this clone. The genes are TRBV7-2 and TRBJ1-2; D remains unclear. Germline V gene data show CDR1 as SGHTA and CDR2 as FQGNSA. There are 14 residues in the CDR3. V shed 0 bases and J shed 4 bases, with 9 bases lying between them. The CDR3 DNA follows: TGTGCCAGCAGCTTAGCAACCGGGTCCTATGGCTACACCTTC. It specifies CASSLATGSYGYTF.

This clone was observed at least ten times. The V gene is TRBV28, the J gene TRBJ2-3; no clear D. Trimming cost V 2 bases and J 3 bases, with 9 bases left between them. The CDR3 spans 14 residues. Germline CDR1 and CDR2: MDHEN and SYDVKM. The CDR3, as DNA: TGTGCCAGCAGTTTAATGACGAGGACAGATACGCAGTATTTT. Encoded protein: CASSLMTRTDTQYF.

In this sample, this clone turned up many times. As DNA, the CDR3 is TGTGCCATCAGTGGGGGGGGCGCGGATGAAAAACTGTTTTTT. This encodes CAISGGGADEKLFF. This chain joins TRBV10-3 and TRBJ1-4; TRBD1 might be the D (6 bases). CDR1 is ENHRY and CDR2 is SYGVKD in the germline V gene. V gave up 4 bases and J gave up 6 bases, with 12 bases separating them. The CDR3 spans 14 residues.

This clone was counted ten times or more. The chain recombines TRBV4-1 with TRBJ2-3, with 7 bases aligning to TRBD1. Germline CDR1 is MGHRA and CDR2 is YSYEKL. Trimming removed 0 bases from V and 14 bases from J; junction bases left unmatched: 11. The CDR3 extends over 14 amino acids. The chain's CDR3 is CASSQDSGTAHTYF. The CDR3, as DNA: TGCGCCAGCAGCCAAGACTCCGGGACAGCTCACACGTATTTT.

This clone was found many times. The CDR3 protein is CAWSVNYGTVPSTYEQYF. For the CDR3, the DNA is TGTGCCTGGAGTGTAAATTACGGGACAGTCCCATCTACCTACGAGCAGTACTTC. The chain uses TRBV30 and TRBJ2-7; TRBD1 matches 7 bases. V was clipped by 0 bases and J by 2 bases; unmatched bases: 16. The CDR3 runs to 18 residues. CDR1 is GTSNPN, CDR2 SVGIG, per germline (reference sequence).

This clone was seen ten or more times. The chain couples TRBV7-6 to TRBJ1-4; 9 nucleotides match TRBD1. The CDR3 covers 18 residues. Trimming took 4 bases from V and 5 from J; bases not matched to a gene: 14. In germline, CDR1 is SGHVS, CDR2 FNYEAQ. The CDR3 loop reads CASSSVISTGTGNEKLFF. DNA for the CDR3: TGTGCCAGCAGCTCAGTAATTAGCACCGGGACAGGGAATGAAAAACTGTTTTTT.

This clone has at least ten counts. The V gene is TRBV11-1, the J gene TRBJ2-6, with TRBD2 matching 11 bases. V was pared by 11 bases and J by 5 bases, with 14 bases of the junction left unmatched. There are 17 residues in the CDR3. The germline gives CDR1 SGHAT, CDR2 FQDESV (reference sequence). The CDR3 loop reads CAARGLAGSRRANVLTF. CDR3 DNA sequence: TGTGCCGCCAGAGGACTAGCGGGTTCCCGTCGGGCCAACGTCCTGACTTTC.

The V call is TRBV7-2, the J call TRBJ1-1; no clear D. From germline, CDR1 is SGHTA and CDR2 FQGNSA. The ends were cut back, 0 bases at V and 4 bases at J, with 6 bases in the middle. CDR3 length: 13 amino acids. The CDR3 loop is CASSLARGTEAFF. The CDR3 nucleotides are TGTGCCAGCAGCTTAGCCCGGGGCACTGAAGCTTTCTTT.